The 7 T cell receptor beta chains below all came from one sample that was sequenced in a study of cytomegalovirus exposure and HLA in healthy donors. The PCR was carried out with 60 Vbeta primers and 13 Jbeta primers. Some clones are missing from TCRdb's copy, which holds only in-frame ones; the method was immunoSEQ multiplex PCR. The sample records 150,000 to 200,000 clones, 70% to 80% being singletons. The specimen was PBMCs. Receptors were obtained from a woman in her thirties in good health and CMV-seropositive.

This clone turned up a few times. The CDR3 region has the DNA TGTGCCAGCAGCACTGGAGGCAATGAGCAGTTCTTC. It yields the protein CASSTGGNEQFF. The J gene is TRBJ2-1, the V gene TRBV7-9; D might be TRBD2 (5 bases). The germline CDR1 and CDR2 sequences are SEHNR and FQNEAQ (reference sequence). This CDR3 region has 12 residues. V lost 5 bases and J lost 6, with 8 bases in between.

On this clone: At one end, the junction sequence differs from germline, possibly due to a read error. The CDR3 sequence is CSSQGPVVAF. The CDR3 coding sequence is TGTTCCAGCCAGGGGCCGGTCGTTGCCTTC. The chain carries TRBV7-9 and TRBJ2-7; tentative D call: TRBD1 (6 bases). Germline CDR1 SEHNR, CDR2 FQNEAQ (reference sequence). This CDR3 comprises 10 residues.

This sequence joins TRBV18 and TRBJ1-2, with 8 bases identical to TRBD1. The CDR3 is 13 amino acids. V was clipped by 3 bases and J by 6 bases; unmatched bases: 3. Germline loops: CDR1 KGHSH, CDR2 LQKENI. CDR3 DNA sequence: TGTGCCAGCTCACCGAACAGGGGGAATGGCTACACCTTC. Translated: CASSPNRGNGYTF. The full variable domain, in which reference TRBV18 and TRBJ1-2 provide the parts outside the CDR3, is NAGVMQNPRHLVRRRGQEARLRCSPMKGHSHVYWYRQLPEEGLKFMVYLQKENIIDESGMPKERFSAEFPKEGPSILRIQQVVRGDSAAYFCASSPNRGNGYTFGSGTRLTVV.

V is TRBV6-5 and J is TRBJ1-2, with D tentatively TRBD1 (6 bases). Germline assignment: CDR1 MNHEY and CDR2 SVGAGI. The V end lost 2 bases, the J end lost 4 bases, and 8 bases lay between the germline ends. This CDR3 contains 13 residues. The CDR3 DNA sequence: TGTGCCAGCAGTTACGGGGGCGCCTATGGCTACACCTTC. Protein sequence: CASSYGGAYGYTF.

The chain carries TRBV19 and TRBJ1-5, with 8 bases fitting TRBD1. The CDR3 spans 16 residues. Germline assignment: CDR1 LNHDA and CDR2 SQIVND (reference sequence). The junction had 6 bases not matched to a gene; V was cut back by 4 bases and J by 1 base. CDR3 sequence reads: CASSTEDRGSNQPQHF. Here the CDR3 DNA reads TGTGCCAGTAGTACGGAAGACAGGGGAAGCAATCAGCCCCAGCATTTT.

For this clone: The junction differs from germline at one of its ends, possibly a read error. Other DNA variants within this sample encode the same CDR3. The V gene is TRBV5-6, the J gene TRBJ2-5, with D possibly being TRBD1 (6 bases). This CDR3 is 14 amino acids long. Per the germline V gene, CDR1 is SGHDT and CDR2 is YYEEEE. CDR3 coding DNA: TGTGCTAGCAGCTTGGGAGCGCAGGGGGAGACCCAGTACTTC. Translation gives CASSLGAQGETQYF. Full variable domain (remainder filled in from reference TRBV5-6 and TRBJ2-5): DAGVTQSPTHLIKTRGQQVTLRCSPKSGHDTVSWYQQALGQGPQFIFQYYEEEERQRGNFPDRFSGHQFPNYSSELNVNALLLGDSALYLCASSLGAQGETQYFGPGTRLLVL.

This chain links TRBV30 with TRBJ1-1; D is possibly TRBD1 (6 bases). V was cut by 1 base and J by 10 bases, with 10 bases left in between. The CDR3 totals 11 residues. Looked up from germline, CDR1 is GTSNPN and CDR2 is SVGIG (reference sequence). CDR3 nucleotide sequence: TGTGCCTGGAGTGATCAGGGGAGAGCTTTCTTT. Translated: CAWSDQGRAFF.